This entry features one T cell receptor (beta chain) sequence. Its antigen remains unknown. The sample has other DNA sequences that encode this CDR3 too. This table comes from immunoSEQ multiplex PCR, and its TCRdb copy is limited to in-frame clones, with some not included. The profile shows about 83,000 clones, about 83% of them singletons. These data are taken from a study of lymphopenia after photon versus proton radiotherapy. Study-wide results and caveats: Post-nadir diversity loss with photons came from oligoclonal expansion, particularly CD8+ Temra cells.

This specimen consisted of peripheral blood, obtained from a patient treated with proton-based radiotherapy. The TCR sequence derives from a man in his 60s with pancreatic cancer.

The CDR3 sequence is CASSVVAGVDEQFF. CDR3 coding DNA: TGTGCCAGCAGCGTGGTAGCAGGAGTAGATGAGCAGTTCTTC. The chain joins TRBV16 to TRBJ2-1; D unclear. V dropped 5 bases and J dropped 8 bases, with 16 bases sitting between them. Germline V lookup: CDR1 KGHSY, CDR2 FQNENV. The CDR3 spans 14 residues.